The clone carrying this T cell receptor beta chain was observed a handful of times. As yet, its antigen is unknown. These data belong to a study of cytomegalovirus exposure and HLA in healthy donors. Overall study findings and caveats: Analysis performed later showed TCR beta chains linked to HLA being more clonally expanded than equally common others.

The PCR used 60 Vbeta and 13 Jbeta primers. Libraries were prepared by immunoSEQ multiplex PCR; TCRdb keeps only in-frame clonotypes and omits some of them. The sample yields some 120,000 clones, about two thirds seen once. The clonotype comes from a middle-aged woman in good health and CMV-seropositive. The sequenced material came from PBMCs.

The CDR3 DNA reads as TGTGCCAGCAGCTTACGGACAGGGGGGTCCGAGCAGTACTTC. Protein product: CASSLRTGGSEQYF. The chain uses TRBV7-2 and TRBJ2-7; 10 positions agree with TRBD1. CDR1 and CDR2 from the germline V gene are SGHTA and FQGNSA. The CDR3 sequence is 14 residues long. V lost 2 bases, J lost 6 bases, and 4 bases stayed unmatched.